A single sample gave rise to the 5 T cell receptor beta chains below, sequenced in a study of shared clonotypes between healthy human individuals. The table came from immunoSEQ multiplex PCR; TCRdb's copy has only in-frame clones and leaves some out. The sample comprises 850,000 to 1,100,000 clones, 60% to 80% of which are singletons, and approximately 0.9% rests with the top ten. The sample was memory CD4+ T cells from PBMCs. Noted subset: CD45RA-negative fraction. These receptors originate from a man between 18 and 35 years old in good health. Some clones in this sample may be carry-over from other donors' samples.

The gene calls are TRBV6-4 and TRBJ2-2; no clear D. CDR3 size: 14 residues. Trimming left V 0 bases short and J 5 bases short, with 7 bases between. From germline, CDR1 is MRHNA and CDR2 SNTAGT. The CDR3 DNA reads as TGTGCCAGCAGTGACTCTGGCATAACCGGGGAGCTGTTTTTT. This gives the protein CASSDSGITGELFF.

This chain links TRBV29-1 with TRBJ1-5; 7 bases fit TRBD1. CDR3 length: 14 amino acids. Germline V CDR1 and CDR2: SQVTM, ANQGSEA. V shed 6 bases, J shed 7 bases, and the junction held 12 bases outside the gene matches. The CDR3 spells CSVALTGLDQPQHF. The CDR3 DNA reads as TGCAGCGTCGCATTGACAGGGCTGGACCAGCCCCAGCATTTT. The variable domain in full, with the rest retrieved from reference TRBV29-1 and TRBJ1-5, is SAVISQKPSRDICQRGTSLTIQCQVDSQVTMMFWYRQQPGQSLTLIATANQGSEATYESGFVIDKFPISRPNLTFSTLTVSNMSPEDSSIYLCSVALTGLDQPQHFGDGTRLSIL.

V is TRBV6-4 and J is TRBJ2-5; D remains ambiguous. Per the germline V gene, CDR1 is MRHNA and CDR2 is SNTAGT. Trimming removed 2 bases at V and 0 bases at J, with 10 bases between. CDR3 size: 15 residues. In nucleotides, the CDR3 is TGTGCCAGCAGTGACCGGGTTACGTACCAAGAGACCCAGTACTTC. As protein: CASSDRVTYQETQYF.

The rearrangement joins TRBV5-1 to TRBJ2-3, with D maybe TRBD1 (7 bases). CDR3 length: 12 amino acids. Germline CDR1 and CDR2: SGHRS and YFSETQ. V was shortened by 6 bases and J by 6 bases, with 11 bases between the two germline ends. For the CDR3, the DNA is TGCGCCAGCACCTCAGGGGGGGATACGCAGTATTTT. It yields the protein CASTSGGDTQYF. Combining the CDR3 with reference TRBV5-1 and TRBJ2-3 gives the whole variable domain KAGVTQTPRYLIKTRGQQVTLSCSPISGHRSVSWYQQTPGQGLQFLFEYFSETQRNKGNFPGRFSGRQFSNSRSEMNVSTLELGDSALYLCASTSGGDTQYFGPGTRLTVL.

The chain couples TRBV10-1 to TRBJ2-7; 11 bases fit TRBD1. The junction had 16 bases not matched to a gene; V was cut back by 7 bases and J by 5 bases. Germline V gene data show CDR1 as WNHNN and CDR2 as SYGVQD (reference sequence). The CDR3 sequence is 17 residues long. CDR3 nucleotide sequence: TGCGCCAGCAAAGCCGGGACAGGGGGAAAAGTCGTCCACGAGCAGTACTTC. It specifies CASKAGTGGKVVHEQYF.